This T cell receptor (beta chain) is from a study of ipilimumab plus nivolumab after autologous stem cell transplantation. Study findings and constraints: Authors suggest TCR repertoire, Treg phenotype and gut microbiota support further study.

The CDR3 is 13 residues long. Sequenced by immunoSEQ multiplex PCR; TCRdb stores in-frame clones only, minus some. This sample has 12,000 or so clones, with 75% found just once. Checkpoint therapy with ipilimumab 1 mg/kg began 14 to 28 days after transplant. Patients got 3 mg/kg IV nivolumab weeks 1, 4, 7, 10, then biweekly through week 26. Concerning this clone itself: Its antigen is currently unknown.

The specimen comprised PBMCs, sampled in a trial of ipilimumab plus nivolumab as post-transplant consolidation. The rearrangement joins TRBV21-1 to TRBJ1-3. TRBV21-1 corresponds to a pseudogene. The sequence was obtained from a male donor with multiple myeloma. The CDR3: CARLESSGNTIYF. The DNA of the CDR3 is TGTGCCAGACTGGAGAGCTCTGGAAACACCATATATTTT.